A selection of T cell receptor beta chains follows, all from one sample in a study of cytomegalovirus exposure and HLA in healthy donors. Only in-frame clones appear in the TCRdb table, and some are missing; sequencing was by immunoSEQ multiplex PCR. The sample lists around 140,000 clones; 87% were seen once. Sequencing was done on a sample of PBMCs. The receptors shown here come from a woman in her 30s in good health and CMV-seronegative. Both conserved end residues are part of each CDR3. The order of the fields is J gene, V gene, clone size, D gene, CDR3 protein, CDR3 DNA. The D gene is left open where the match is weak. A clone size is listed for some rows: how often the clone was seen (once, few, many), or a class if it is expanded.

>TRBJ1-2|TRBV7-9|.|TRBD1
CASSFSDRARGYTF
TGTGCCAGCAGCTTTTCCGACAGGGCTCGGGGCTACACCTTC
>TRBJ1-1|TRBV5-4|.|.
CATKPTDVNTEAFF
TGTGCCACCAAACCGACAGATGTAAACACTGAAGCTTTCTTT
>TRBJ1-2|TRBV27|.|TRBD1
CASSPTGGGGYTF
TGTGCCAGCAGCCCAACAGGGGGGGGAGGCTACACCTTC
>TRBJ2-5|TRBV18|.|.
CASSPYGGGGQETQYF
TGTGCCAGCTCACCATACGGGGGCGGGGGACAAGAGACCCAGTACTTC
>TRBJ2-2|TRBV6-6|.|TRBD1
CASSYGTGWSRVFF
TGTGCCAGCAGTTACGGGACAGGGTGGTCTAGGGTGTTTTTT
>TRBJ1-6|TRBV28|.|.
CASSFDSPLHF
TGTGCCAGCAGTTTCGATTCACCCCTCCACTTT
>TRBJ1-2|TRBV25-1|once|TRBD1
CASSGQGSYGYTF
TGTGCCAGCAGTGGACAGGGGAGCTATGGCTACACCTTC
>TRBJ2-3|TRBV4-2|.|.
CASSRGDGGPLGADTQYF
TGTGCCAGCAGCCGCGGTGACGGGGGGCCTTTGGGTGCAGATACGCAGTATTTT
>TRBJ1-2|TRBV6-1|.|.
CASSEGPGYGYTF
TGTGCCAGCAGTGAAGGTCCGGGTTATGGCTACACCTTC
>TRBJ2-5|TRBV6-1|.|TRBD2
CASRTASGRGETQYF
TGTGCCAGCAGAACGGCGAGCGGGAGGGGGGAGACCCAGTACTTC
>TRBJ1-1|TRBV4-1|.|.
CASSQVAGGTEAFF
TGCGCCAGCAGCCAAGTGGCGGGAGGAACTGAAGCTTTCTTT
>TRBJ1-2|TRBV9|.|TRBD1
CASSIGTALVF
TGTGCCAGCAGCATCGGGACAGCCCTCGTCTTC
>TRBJ1-2|TRBV6-5|few|TRBD1
CAGRDSTYGYTF
TGTGCCGGTCGGGACAGTACCTATGGCTACACCTTC
>TRBJ2-2|TRBV7-9|many|.
CASSLSNAATAGELFF
TGTGCCAGCAGCTTATCCAACGCGGCTACGGCCGGGGAGCTGTTTTTT
>TRBJ1-6|TRBV5-1|few|.
CASSLDRSPLHF
TGCGCCAGCAGCTTGGACAGATCACCCCTCCACTTT
>TRBJ2-1|TRBV5-1|few|.
CASSLGASPDNEQFF
TGCGCCAGCAGCTTGGGGGCTAGCCCGGACAATGAGCAGTTCTTC
>TRBJ2-5|TRBV28|.|.
CASIGAGETQYF
TGTGCCAGCATTGGGGCGGGGGAGACCCAGTACTTC
>TRBJ1-1|TRBV4-2|.|TRBD1
CASSRGQGGTEAFF
TGTGCCAGCAGCCGGGGACAGGGAGGGACTGAAGCTTTCTTT
>TRBJ2-1|TRBV7-9|.|TRBD1
CASSPRDRPYNEQFF
TGTGCCAGCAGCCCCCGGGACAGGCCCTACAATGAGCAGTTCTTC
>TRBJ1-1|TRBV7-6|.|.
CASSWGQNTEAFF
TGTGCCAGCAGCTGGGGACAGAACACTGAAGCTTTCTTT
>TRBJ2-1|TRBV5-6|.|.
CASSSIGPGNEQFF
TGTGCCAGCAGTAGTATAGGCCCCGGGAATGAGCAGTTCTTC
>TRBJ2-5|TRBV9|once|TRBD2
CASSVGVSGGQIQETQYF
TGTGCCAGCAGCGTAGGGGTTAGCGGGGGGCAAATCCAAGAGACCCAGTACTTC
>TRBJ2-2|TRBV6-1|.|TRBD2
CASRGGVGTGELFF
TGTGCCAGCAGGGGGGGGGTCGGCACCGGGGAGCTGTTTTTT
>TRBJ2-5|TRBV10-3|.|TRBD2
CAISESSSGGRETQYF
TGTGCCATCAGTGAGTCCTCTAGCGGGGGGCGGGAGACCCAGTACTTC
>TRBJ2-7|TRBV30|.|.
CAWSVDRRRLTYEQYF
TGTGCCTGGAGTGTAGACAGAAGACGCCTTACCTACGAGCAGTACTTC
>TRBJ2-7|TRBV5-5|.|TRBD1
CASTGGDRGGSYEQYF
TGTGCCAGTACTGGAGGGGACAGGGGAGGATCCTACGAGCAGTACTTC
>TRBJ1-1|TRBV5-5|.|.
CASSLNTANTEAFF
TGTGCCAGCAGCTTGAACACAGCGAACACTGAAGCTTTCTTT
>TRBJ1-6|TRBV5-1|.|TRBD1
CASSLGDSTYNSPLHF
TGCGCCAGCAGCCTGGGGGACAGCACTTATAATTCACCCCTCCACTTT
>TRBJ2-7|TRBV4-1|.|TRBD2
CASSQVTSGIFYEQYF
TGCGCCAGCAGCCAAGTAACTAGCGGGATCTTTTACGAGCAGTACTTC
>TRBJ1-4|TRBV4-3|.|TRBD1
CASSQDPTTGVFGKLFF
TGCGCCAGCAGCCAAGACCCAACGACAGGGGTTTTTGGAAAACTGTTTTTT
>TRBJ1-4|TRBV28|.|TRBD1
CASSFGTAGNEKLFF
TGTGCCAGCAGTTTCGGGACAGCCGGTAATGAAAAACTGTTTTTT
>TRBJ1-1|TRBV27|.|TRBD1
CASSATGESNTEAFF
TGTGCCAGCAGTGCCACAGGGGAATCGAACACTGAAGCTTTCTTT
>TRBJ2-1|TRBV30|.|.
CAWGEGGHNEQFF
TGTGCCTGGGGGGAGGGGGGCCACAATGAGCAGTTCTTC
>TRBJ2-7|TRBV18|.|TRBD1
CASSAQGASYEQYF
TGTGCCAGCTCAGCGCAGGGGGCTTCCTACGAGCAGTACTTC
>TRBJ2-7|TRBV9|.|TRBD1
CASSVEGTAGTHEQYF
TGTGCCAGCAGCGTAGAAGGGACAGCCGGGACCCACGAGCAGTACTTC
>TRBJ1-4|TRBV7-9|.|TRBD1
CASSLGFRGQINEKLFF
TGTGCCAGCAGCTTAGGGTTCAGGGGACAGATAAATGAAAAACTGTTTTTT
>TRBJ1-3|TRBV27|.|TRBD1
CASSLINPGTGRNTIYF
TGTGCCAGCAGTTTAATTAATCCCGGGACAGGGAGAAACACCATATATTTT